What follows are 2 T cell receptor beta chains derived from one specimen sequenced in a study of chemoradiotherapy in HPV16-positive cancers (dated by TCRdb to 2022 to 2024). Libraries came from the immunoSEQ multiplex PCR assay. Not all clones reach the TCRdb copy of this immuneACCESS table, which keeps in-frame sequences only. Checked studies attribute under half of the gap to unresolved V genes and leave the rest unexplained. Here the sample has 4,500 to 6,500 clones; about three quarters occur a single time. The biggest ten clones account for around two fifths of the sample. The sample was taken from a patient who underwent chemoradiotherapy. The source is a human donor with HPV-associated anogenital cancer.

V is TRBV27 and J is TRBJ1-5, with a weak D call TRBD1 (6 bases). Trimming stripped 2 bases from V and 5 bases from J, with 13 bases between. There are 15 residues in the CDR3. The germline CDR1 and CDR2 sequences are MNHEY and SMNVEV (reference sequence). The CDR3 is CASSLQGYEDQPQHF. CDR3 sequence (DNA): TGTGCCAGCAGTTTACAGGGGTACGAGGATCAGCCCCAGCATTTT.

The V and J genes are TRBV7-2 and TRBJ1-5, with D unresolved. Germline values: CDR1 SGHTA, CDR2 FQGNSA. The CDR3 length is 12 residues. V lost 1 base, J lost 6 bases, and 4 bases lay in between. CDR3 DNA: TGTGCCAGCAGCTTAGTGGGTCAGCCCCAGCATTTT. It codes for CASSLVGQPQHF.